The clone carrying this TCR beta chain was recorded a few times. Its specificity is not known. The record originates from a study of T cells after yellow fever vaccination. Study-wide context: Fractions of limited cellularity were prepared by means of SMART-Seq v4 Ultra Low Input.

TCRdb reanalysed the 5' RACE reads using MiXCR and keeps one entry per CDR3 protein. The sample includes about 300,000 distinct CDR3 sequences, around 6.8% of them seen just once. V lost 6 bases to trimming and J lost 3 bases, with 9 bases between them. CDR3 length: 12 amino acids. The germline gives CDR1 SGHTA, CDR2 FQGNSA. Findings and caveats of the study: FACS-sorted repertoires could harbor abundant contaminating bulk-population clonotypes. The secondary response was weaker, and its peak arrived faster, on day 5 versus 15. Some clonotypes were seen in both the CD4 and the CD8 compartments. These made up a small share and likely arose from convergent recombination.

This clonotype was obtained from a man between 18 and 35 years old who received the YFV17D yellow fever vaccine. The rearrangement links TRBV7-2 to TRBJ2-7; perhaps TRBD1 as D (6 bases). Sequenced here: PBMCs, sampled roughly 46 days after the first yellow fever vaccination. The CDR3 spells CASREDSYEQYF. The CDR3 coding sequence is TGTGCCAGCAGGGAGGACAGCTACGAGCAGTACTTC.